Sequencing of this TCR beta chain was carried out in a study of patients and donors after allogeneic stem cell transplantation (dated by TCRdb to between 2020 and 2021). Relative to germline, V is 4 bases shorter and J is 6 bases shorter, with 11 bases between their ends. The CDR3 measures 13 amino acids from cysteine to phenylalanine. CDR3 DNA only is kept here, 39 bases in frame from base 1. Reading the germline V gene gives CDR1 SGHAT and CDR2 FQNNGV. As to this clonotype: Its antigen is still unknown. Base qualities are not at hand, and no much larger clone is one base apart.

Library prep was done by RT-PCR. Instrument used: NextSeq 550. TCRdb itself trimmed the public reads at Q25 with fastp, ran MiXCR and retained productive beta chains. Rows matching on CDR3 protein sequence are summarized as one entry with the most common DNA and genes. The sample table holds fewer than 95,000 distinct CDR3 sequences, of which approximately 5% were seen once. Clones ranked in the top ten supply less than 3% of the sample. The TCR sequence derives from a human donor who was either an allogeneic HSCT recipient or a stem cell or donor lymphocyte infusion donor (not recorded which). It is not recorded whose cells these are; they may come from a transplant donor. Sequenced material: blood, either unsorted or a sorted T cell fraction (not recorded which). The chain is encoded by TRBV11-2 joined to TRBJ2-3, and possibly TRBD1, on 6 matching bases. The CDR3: CASSWSQGDTQYF. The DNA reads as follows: TGTGCCAGCAGCTGGTCCCAGGGGGATACGCAGTATTTT. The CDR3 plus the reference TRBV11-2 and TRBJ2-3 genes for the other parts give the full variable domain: EAGVAQSPRYKIIEKRQSVAFWCNPISGHATLYWYQQILGQGPKLLIQFQNNGVVDDSQLPKDRFSAERLKGVDSTLKIQPAKLEDSAVYLCASSWSQGDTQYFGPGTRLTVL.